Following are 32 T cell receptor beta chains from one sample sequenced in a study of T cells in Graves' hyperthyroidism and ophthalmopathy. RNA transcripts gave rise to amplified TCR beta CDR3 regions. The primer set for the first-round RT-PCR of the TCR CDR3 was HTBI. MiXCR, run by TCRdb on the multiplex PCR reads, gives a single entry per CDR3 protein. The sample lists roughly 170,000 distinct CDR3 sequences; 9.4% were seen once. The sequenced sample consisted of blood. The receptors originated from a woman younger than 30 with Graves' hyperthyroidism that later progressed to Graves' ophthalmopathy.

This clonotype appeared many times. CDR3 amino acids: CSARRTSGRARSYEQYF. The CDR3 nucleotides are TGCAGTGCTAGACGGACTAGCGGGAGGGCCAGGTCTTACGAGCAGTACTTC. The V and J genes are TRBV20-1 and TRBJ2-7, with 15 bases fitting TRBD2. Germline CDR1 is DFQATT and CDR2 is SNEGSKA (reference sequence). V lost 2 bases, J lost 4 bases, and 9 bases stayed unmatched. The CDR3 runs to 17 residues.

CDR3 in amino acids: CSARAGGRPMNTEAFF. The CDR3 nucleotides are TGCAGTGCTAGAGCGGGTGGCAGACCAATGAACACTGAAGCTTTCTTT. This chain uses TRBV20-1 with TRBJ1-1; no definite D call. This CDR3 spans 16 amino acids. The germline V and J ends were trimmed by 1 base and 0 bases, with 15 bases remaining between them. Germline V lookup: CDR1 DFQATT, CDR2 SNEGSKA (reference sequence).

Ten or more counts support this clonotype. This CDR3 reads CASSPDRVAGYTF. CDR3 DNA sequence: TGTGCCAGCAGCCCGGACAGGGTAGCTGGCTACACCTTC. The J gene is TRBJ1-2, the V gene TRBV12-3 or TRBV12-4, with 8 bases that match TRBD1. The CDR3 sequence is 13 residues long. The trim removed 6 bases at V and 7 bases at J, leaving 7 bases unmatched.

This clonotype was observed at least ten times. The rearrangement uses TRBV18 and TRBJ1-5; no definite D call. CDR1 is KGHSH, CDR2 LQKENI, per germline. V lost 2 bases, J lost 7 bases, and 15 bases lay in between. There are 15 residues in the CDR3. In nucleotides, the CDR3 is TGTGCCAGCTCACCAGATGTACGGGGAGGACAGCCCCAGCATTTT. Protein sequence: CASSPDVRGGQPQHF.

This clonotype was recorded a few times. The CDR3 loop reads CASSYSRDIRGGELFF. The CDR3 coding sequence is TGTGCCAGCAGTTACTCGAGGGACATACGGGGCGGGGAGCTGTTTTTT. V is TRBV6-2 or TRBV6-3 and J is TRBJ2-2; tentative D call: TRBD1 (6 bases). The V end lost 0 bases, the J end lost 7 bases, and 15 bases lay between the germline ends. Looked up from germline, CDR1 is MNHEY and CDR2 is SVGEGT. The length of the CDR3 is 16 residues.

This clonotype has ten or more counts. V usage is TRBV28 and J usage is TRBJ2-3, with 10 bases matching TRBD2. V lost 5 bases and J lost 1; bases outside the gene matches: 6. Germline V lookup: CDR1 MDHEN, CDR2 SYDVKM. The CDR3 runs to 16 residues. CDR3 bases: TGTGCCAGCAGTGCCACTAGCGGGGTTGGCACAGATACGCAGTATTTT. Translated: CASSATSGVGTDTQYF.

Only a few counts were recorded for this clonotype. A clone one base away is much larger, so this may be a read error. CDR3 DNA sequence: TGTGCCAGCAGCTTAGGAAGGAGGAATGAGCAGTTCTTC. Translating it yields CASSLGRRNEQFF. The chain employs TRBV11-2 and TRBJ2-1, with D possibly TRBD2 on 5 matching bases. The CDR3 sequence is 13 residues long. V dropped 1 base and J dropped 7 bases, with 8 bases sitting between them. Germline assignment: CDR1 SGHAT and CDR2 FQNNGV.

This clonotype was seen a handful of times. The rearrangement joins TRBV3-1 to TRBJ1-4; TRBD1 matches at 7 bases. This CDR3 has 15 amino acids. V shed 4 bases and J 5 bases; nucleotides not matched to a gene: 7. CDR1 is LGHDT and CDR2 is YNNKEL in the germline V gene (reference sequence). CDR3 amino acids: CASSPSGGLNEKLFF. CDR3 nucleotides: TGTGCCAGCAGCCCATCAGGGGGATTAAATGAAAAACTGTTTTTT.

Ten or more counts support this clonotype. V usage is TRBV6-2 or TRBV6-3 and J usage is TRBJ2-1; D perhaps matches TRBD1 (5 bases). V was shortened by 6 bases and J by 3 bases, with 12 bases between the two germline ends. CDR3 length: 14 residues. The germline V gene has CDR1 MNHEY and CDR2 SVGEGT. The CDR3 region has the DNA TGTGCCAGCAGCCTAGGGGCCAACTACAATGAGCAGTTCTTC. This codes for CASSLGANYNEQFF.

This clonotype was counted at least ten times. The J gene is TRBJ2-1, the V gene TRBV10-3; 11 bases align to TRBD2. The V segment lost 6 bases and the J segment 6 bases; nucleotides outside the gene matches: 4. Germline V gene data show CDR1 as ENHRY and CDR2 as SYGVKD. The CDR3 is made up of 14 amino acids. The CDR3 DNA is TGTGCCATCAGCCCCGGGACTAGCGGCAATGAGCAGTTCTTC. Its translation is CAISPGTSGNEQFF.

The chain is built from TRBV5-6 and TRBJ1-6; no reliable D call. In germline, CDR1 is SGHDT, CDR2 YYEEEE. CDR3 length: 12 amino acids. Trimming left V 1 base short and J 9 bases short, with 5 bases between. The CDR3 spells CASSLLSSPLHF. Written as DNA, the CDR3 is TGTGCCAGCAGCTTGTTGAGTTCACCCCTCCACTTT.

This clonotype was recorded at least ten times. The chain recombines TRBV2 with TRBJ1-5, with D possibly being TRBD1 (5 bases). The CDR3 spans 15 residues. V shed 3 bases and J shed 7 bases, with 16 bases lying between them. Germline V lookup: CDR1 SNHLY, CDR2 FYNNEI. The chain's CDR3 is CASSELGRASQPQHF. CDR3 coding DNA: TGTGCCAGCAGTGAGTTGGGCAGGGCGTCCCAGCCCCAGCATTTT.

In its sample, this clonotype was seen a few times. The chain carries TRBV11-2 and TRBJ1-2, with D unresolved. The V and J ends lost 1 base and 4 bases respectively, with 10 bases between them. The CDR3 covers 14 residues. Per the germline V gene, CDR1 is SGHAT and CDR2 is FQNNGV. CDR3 nucleotides: TGTGCCAGCAGCTTAGCTGGCGGCTTCTATGGCTACACCTTC. Its protein is CASSLAGGFYGYTF.

This clonotype was observed many times. The rearrangement uses TRBV6-1 and TRBJ2-7, with 14 nucleotides matching TRBD2. Germline V gene data show CDR1 as MNHNS and CDR2 as SASEGT. The CDR3 length is 17 residues. V dropped 2 bases and J dropped 3; count of bases not matched to a gene: 6. As DNA, the CDR3 is TGTGCCAGCAGTGAACAGTCGGGACTAGCGGGGGTCTACGAGCAGTACTTC. This codes for CASSEQSGLAGVYEQYF.

This clonotype came up many times. The chain uses TRBV6-1 and TRBJ1-6; 7 bases fit TRBD1. Germline CDR1 reads MNHNS; CDR2 reads SASEGT. The CDR3 spans 14 residues. Unmatched junction bases numbered 8, after V lost 5 bases and J lost 10 bases. For the CDR3, the DNA is TGTGCCAGCAGTAACCAGGGGGGTAGCTCACCCCTCCACTTT. Its protein product is CASSNQGGSSPLHF.

This clonotype was seen repeatedly, ten times or more. This chain connects TRBV30 to TRBJ2-7; 10 bases map to TRBD2. The CDR3 totals 14 residues. Looked up from germline, CDR1 is GTSNPN and CDR2 is SVGIG (reference sequence). The V and J ends lost 0 bases and 2 bases, in that order; junction bases with no gene match: 1. The CDR3 DNA reads TGTGCCTGGAGTGTAGCGGGAGGGACCTACGAGCAGTACTTC. This sequence encodes CAWSVAGGTYEQYF. Using reference TRBV30 and TRBJ2-7 for the parts outside the CDR3, the full variable domain is SQTIHQWPATLVQPVGSPLSLECTVEGTSNPNLYWYRQAAGRGLQLLFYSVGIGQISSEVPQNLSASRPQDRQFILSSKKLLLSDSGFYLCAWSVAGGTYEQYFGPGTRLTVT.

This clonotype was counted ten times or more. The chain has TRBV2 and TRBJ2-3; 7 bases map to TRBD2. The ends lost 0 bases at V and 6 bases at J; junction bases unmatched: 0. CDR3 size: 13 residues. Germline assignment: CDR1 SNHLY and CDR2 FYNNEI. The CDR3 sequence: CASSEAGGDTQYF. CDR3 DNA sequence: TGTGCCAGCAGTGAAGCGGGGGGGGATACGCAGTATTTT.

The CDR3 sequence: CASSQGAQGSGNTIYF. CDR3 sequence (DNA): TGCGCCAGCAGCCAGGGGGCACAGGGTTCTGGAAACACCATATATTTT. This sequence joins TRBV4-1 and TRBJ1-3, with a possible D match to TRBD1 (6 bases). Trimming cost V 3 bases and J 1 base, with 13 bases left between them. Looked up from germline, CDR1 is MGHRA and CDR2 is YSYEKL. The CDR3 contains 16 residues.

The J gene is TRBJ1-3, the V gene TRBV9, with 7 bases identical to TRBD1. The CDR3 has 15 residues. Germline V CDR1 and CDR2: SGDLS, YYNGEE. J gave up 0 bases and V 4 bases, and 4 bases lay outside the gene matches. The CDR3 DNA is TGTGCCAGCAGCCCTCACAGGGGCTCTGGAAACACCATATATTTT. Amino acids: CASSPHRGSGNTIYF.

This clonotype was recorded at least ten times. The chain carries TRBV11-2 and TRBJ2-7; the D call may be TRBD1 or TRBD2 (6 bases each). Germline V gene data show CDR1 as SGHAT and CDR2 as FQNNGV. Trimming left V 1 base short and J 7 bases short, with 17 bases between. The length of the CDR3 is 15 residues. This chain's CDR3 is CASSLVTGAPGEQYF. As DNA, the CDR3 is TGTGCCAGCAGCTTAGTCACGGGGGCCCCGGGAGAGCAGTACTTC.

There are many counts of this clonotype. The chain has TRBV12-3 or TRBV12-4 and TRBJ1-6; tentatively, D is TRBD1 (6 bases). The CDR3 has 15 amino acids. V was cut by 6 bases and J by 7 bases, with 16 bases left in between. CDR3: CASRMTGNGNSPLHF. CDR3 nucleotide sequence: TGTGCCAGCAGGATGACAGGAAATGGGAATTCACCCCTCCACTTT.

The genes are TRBV14 and TRBJ2-4; no firm D call. The CDR3 sequence is 13 residues long. Trimming took 1 base from V and 7 from J, leaving 8 bases between them. Germline lookup yields CDR1 SGHDN and CDR2 FVKESK. The CDR3, as DNA: TGTGCCAGCAGCCAAGGACATCGGAACATTCAGTACTTC. This encodes CASSQGHRNIQYF.

This clonotype has ten or more counts. The rearrangement links TRBV25-1 to TRBJ1-1, with 10 positions matching TRBD1. Per germline, CDR1 MGHDK and CDR2 SYGVNS. The CDR3 is made up of 18 amino acids. V shed 5 bases, J shed 0 bases, and the junction held 12 bases outside the gene matches. Here the CDR3 DNA reads TGTGCCAGCAGTTCTACGACAGGGGGCTACTCAATGAACACTGAAGCTTTCTTT. It specifies CASSSTTGGYSMNTEAFF.

In this sample, this clonotype turned up many times. The chain couples TRBV19 to TRBJ2-3, with D maybe TRBD2 (6 bases). V was clipped by 3 bases and J by 4 bases, with 20 bases between them. Germline lookup yields CDR1 LNHDA and CDR2 SQIVND (reference sequence). This CDR3 has 17 amino acids. The CDR3 DNA sequence: TGTGCCAGTAGTATTCGAATCGGGGGAGTCGGCGCAGATACGCAGTATTTT. Its protein product is CASSIRIGGVGADTQYF.

This clonotype was detected a few times. This chain joins TRBV10-3 and TRBJ2-7, with 9 bases matching TRBD1. This CDR3 is built from 15 residues. Germline CDR1 is ENHRY and CDR2 is SYGVKD. J gave up 4 bases and V 2 bases, and 6 bases lay outside the gene matches. The CDR3 reads CAISEGGTGRYEQYF. CDR3 DNA: TGTGCCATCAGTGAGGGCGGGACAGGGAGGTACGAGCAGTACTTC.

This clonotype was observed many times. This chain uses TRBV11-2 with TRBJ1-2; the D is unclear. The V end was cut by 1 base, the J end by 2 bases, with 11 bases between. The CDR3 contains 15 residues. Germline V gene sequence: CDR1 SGHAT, CDR2 FQNNGV. CDR3 residues: CASSLGVGLNYGYTF. The CDR3, as DNA: TGTGCCAGCAGCTTAGGGGTAGGGCTAAACTATGGCTACACCTTC.

The table lists this clonotype with many counts. V gene TRBV6-1 combines with J gene TRBJ2-1; no clear D gene. V dropped 2 bases and J dropped 8 bases, with 10 bases sitting between them. The CDR3 runs to 13 residues. Per the germline V gene, CDR1 is MNHNS and CDR2 is SASEGT. The CDR3 region is CASSERLSDEQFF. The CDR3 DNA reads TGTGCCAGCAGTGAACGATTATCCGATGAGCAGTTCTTC.

Regarding this clonotype: This may come from a read error, since a much larger clone is one base off. The V and J genes are TRBV20-1 and TRBJ2-3; perhaps TRBD1 as D (6 bases). Germline CDR1 reads DFQATT; CDR2 reads SNEGSKA (reference sequence). The length of the CDR3 is 14 residues. V shed 3 bases and J shed 1 base, with 11 bases lying between them. The CDR3 coding sequence is TGCAGTGCTAGGTTGCACAGGGGCACAGATACGCAGTATTTT. Translation gives CSARLHRGTDTQYF.

Many counts were recorded for this clonotype. J is TRBJ1-2 and V is TRBV12-5; 9 bases agree with TRBD1. CDR1 and CDR2 from the germline V gene are LGHNT and FRNRAP. V was clipped by 1 base and J by 8 bases; unmatched bases: 2. CDR3 length: 13 residues. The CDR3 here is CASGLGQGGGYTF. For the CDR3, the DNA is TGTGCTAGTGGTTTGGGACAGGGGGGAGGCTACACCTTC.

This clonotype was seen many times. The chain carries TRBV7-9 and TRBJ2-3; either TRBD1 or TRBD2 may fit D (5 bases each). CDR3 length: 16 amino acids. Germline V gene lookup returns CDR1 SEHNR and CDR2 FQNEAQ (reference sequence). The V end was cut by 3 bases, the J end by 2 bases, with 15 bases between. CDR3 DNA: TGTGCCAGCAGCTTCCCCGGGACGGTCCCCACAGATACGCAGTATTTT. Encoded protein: CASSFPGTVPTDTQYF.

This clonotype was observed many times. The V gene is TRBV2, the J gene TRBJ1-2; 9 positions match TRBD1. The germline gives CDR1 SNHLY, CDR2 FYNNEI. The CDR3 is made up of 13 amino acids. V lost 6 bases to trimming and J lost 2 bases; unmatched junction nucleotides: 1. CDR3 nucleotide sequence: TGTGCCAGCAGGGACAGGGGCAACTATGGCTACACCTTC. Protein product: CASRDRGNYGYTF.

This clonotype was counted at least ten times. The chain couples TRBV30 to TRBJ1-2; no clear D. Germline CDR1 GTSNPN, CDR2 SVGIG (reference sequence). Trimming shortened V by 3 bases and J by 10 bases, and 9 bases separated the two germline ends. This CDR3 region has 10 residues. CDR3 DNA: TGTGCCTGGAGGGCCTCCATCTACACCTTC. Its protein is CAWRASIYTF.